The text below deals with one TCR beta chain. The data were obtained in a study of blood T cell repertoires in COVID-19. Overall study context: The cDNA or gDNA used as material had been derived from T cells, B-cell-depleted T cells, or PBMCs.

There are 14 residues in the CDR3. V lost 3 bases and J lost 6; bases outside the gene matches: 4. The V gene's germline CDR1 is SGHVS and CDR2 FQNEAQ. Adults between about 18 and 95 years of age took part from under 25 US areas. Some clones are missing from TCRdb's copy, which holds only in-frame ones; the method was immunoSEQ multiplex PCR. This table holds 150,000 to 170,000 clones, approximately 79% found once. The sample comprised PBMCs or T cells enriched from blood (not recorded which). The chain has TRBV7-8 and TRBJ2-2; 7 bases match TRBD1. The TCR originated in a man aged 50 or older who had recovered from COVID-19. The CDR3 spells CASSFDRVPGELFF. The CDR3, as DNA: TGTGCCAGCAGCTTTGACAGGGTTCCCGGGGAGCTGTTTTTT.